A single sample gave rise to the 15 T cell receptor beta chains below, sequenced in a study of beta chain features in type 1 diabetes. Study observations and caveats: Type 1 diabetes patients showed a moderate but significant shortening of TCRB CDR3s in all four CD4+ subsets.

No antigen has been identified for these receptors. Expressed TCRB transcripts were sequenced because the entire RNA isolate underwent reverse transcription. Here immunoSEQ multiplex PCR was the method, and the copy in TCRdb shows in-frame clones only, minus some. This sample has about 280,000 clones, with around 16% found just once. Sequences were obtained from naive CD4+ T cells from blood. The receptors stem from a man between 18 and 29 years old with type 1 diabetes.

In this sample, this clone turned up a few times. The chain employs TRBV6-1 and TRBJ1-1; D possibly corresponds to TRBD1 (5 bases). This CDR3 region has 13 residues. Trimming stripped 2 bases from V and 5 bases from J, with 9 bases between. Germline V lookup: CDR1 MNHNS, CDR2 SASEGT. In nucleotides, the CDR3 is TGTGCCAGCAGTGAACGCGGGGCAACTGAAGCTTTCTTT. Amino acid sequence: CASSERGATEAFF.

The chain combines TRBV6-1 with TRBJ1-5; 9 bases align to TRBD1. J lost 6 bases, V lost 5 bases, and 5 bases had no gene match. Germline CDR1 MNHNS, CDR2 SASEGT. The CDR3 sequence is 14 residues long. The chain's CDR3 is CASSSGTGIQPQHF. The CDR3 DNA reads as TGTGCCAGCAGTTCCGGGACAGGGATTCAGCCCCAGCATTTT.

This CDR3 is CASRELAGGNEQFF. The CDR3 DNA sequence: TGTGCCAGCAGAGAACTAGCGGGAGGGAATGAGCAGTTCTTC. This rearrangement joins TRBV6-6 to TRBJ2-1; TRBD2 agrees at 13 bases. The CDR3 is 14 residues long. In germline, CDR1 is MNHNY, CDR2 SVGAGI (reference sequence). Trimming at V came to 6 bases and at J to 7 bases, leaving 3 bases not matched to a gene.

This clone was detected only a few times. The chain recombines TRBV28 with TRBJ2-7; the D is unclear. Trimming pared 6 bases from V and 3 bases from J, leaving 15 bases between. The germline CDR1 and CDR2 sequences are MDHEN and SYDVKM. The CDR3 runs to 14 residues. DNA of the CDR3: TGTGCCAGCAGCCTGACCGTCCGGGTCTACGAGCAGTACTTC. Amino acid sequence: CASSLTVRVYEQYF.

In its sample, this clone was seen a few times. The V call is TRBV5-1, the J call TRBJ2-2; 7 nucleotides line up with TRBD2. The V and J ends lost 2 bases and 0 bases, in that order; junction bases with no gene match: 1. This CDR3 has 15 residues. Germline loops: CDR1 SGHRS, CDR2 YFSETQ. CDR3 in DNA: TGCGCCAGCAGCTTCCTAGCGGCGAACACCGGGGAGCTGTTTTTT. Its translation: CASSFLAANTGELFF.

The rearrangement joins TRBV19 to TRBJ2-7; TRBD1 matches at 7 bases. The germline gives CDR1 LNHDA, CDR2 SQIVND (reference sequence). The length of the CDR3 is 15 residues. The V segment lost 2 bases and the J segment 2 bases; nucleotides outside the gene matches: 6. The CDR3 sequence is CASSIIGTVTYEQYF. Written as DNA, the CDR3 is TGTGCCAGTAGTATAATAGGGACAGTGACCTACGAGCAGTACTTC. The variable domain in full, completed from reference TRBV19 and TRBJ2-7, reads DGGITQSPKYLFRKEGQNVTLSCEQNLNHDAMYWYRQDPGQGLRLIYYSQIVNDFQKGDIAEGYSVSREKKESFPLTVTSAQKNPTAFYLCASSIIGTVTYEQYFGPGTRLTVT.

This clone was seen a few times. CDR3 amino acids: CASSVWAGGSTEAFF. The CDR3, as DNA: TGTGCCAGCAGCGTATGGGCAGGGGGGAGTACTGAAGCTTTCTTT. The chain couples TRBV9 to TRBJ1-1; 7 bases align to TRBD1. Trimming at V came to 1 base and at J to 5 bases, leaving 8 bases not matched to a gene. This CDR3 spans 15 amino acids. Per germline, CDR1 SGDLS and CDR2 YYNGEE.

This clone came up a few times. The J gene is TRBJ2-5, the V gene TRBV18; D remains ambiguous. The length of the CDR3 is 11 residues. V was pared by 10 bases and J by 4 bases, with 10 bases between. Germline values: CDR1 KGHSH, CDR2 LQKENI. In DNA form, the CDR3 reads TGTGCCACTCTAACGGGAGAGACCCAGTACTTC. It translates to CATLTGETQYF. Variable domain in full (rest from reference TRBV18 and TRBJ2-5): NAGVMQNPRHLVRRRGQEARLRCSPMKGHSHVYWYRQLPEEGLKFMVYLQKENIIDESGMPKERFSAEFPKEGPSILRIQQVVRGDSAAYFCATLTGETQYFGPGTRLLVL.

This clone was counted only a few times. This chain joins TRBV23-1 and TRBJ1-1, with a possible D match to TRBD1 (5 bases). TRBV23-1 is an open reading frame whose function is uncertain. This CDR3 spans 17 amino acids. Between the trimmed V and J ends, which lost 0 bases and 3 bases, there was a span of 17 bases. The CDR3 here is CASSQSGGGSHHTEAFF. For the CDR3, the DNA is TGCGCCAGCAGTCAATCTGGCGGGGGGAGCCATCACACTGAAGCTTTCTTT.

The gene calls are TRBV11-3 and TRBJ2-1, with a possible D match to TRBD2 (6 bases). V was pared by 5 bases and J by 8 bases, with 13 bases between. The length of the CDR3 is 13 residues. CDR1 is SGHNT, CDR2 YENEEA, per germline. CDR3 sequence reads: CASSQGLGHEQFF. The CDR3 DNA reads TGTGCCAGCAGCCAGGGACTGGGGCATGAGCAGTTCTTC.

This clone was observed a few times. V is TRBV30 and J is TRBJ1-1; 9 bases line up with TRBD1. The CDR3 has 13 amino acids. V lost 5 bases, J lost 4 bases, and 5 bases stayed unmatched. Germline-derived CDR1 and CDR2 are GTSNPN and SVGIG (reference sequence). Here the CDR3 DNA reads TGTGCCTGGCTGACAGGGGGATCCACTGAAGCTTTCTTT. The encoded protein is CAWLTGGSTEAFF. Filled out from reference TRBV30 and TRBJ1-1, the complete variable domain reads SQTIHQWPATLVQPVGSPLSLECTVEGTSNPNLYWYRQAAGRGLQLLFYSVGIGQISSEVPQNLSASRPQDRQFILSSKKLLLSDSGFYLCAWLTGGSTEAFFGQGTRLTVV.

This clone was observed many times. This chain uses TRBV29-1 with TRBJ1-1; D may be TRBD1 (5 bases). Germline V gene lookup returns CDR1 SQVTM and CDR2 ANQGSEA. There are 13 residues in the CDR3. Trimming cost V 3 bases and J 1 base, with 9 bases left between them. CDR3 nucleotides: TGCAGCGTTGAGCCCCAGGGGAACACTGAAGCTTTCTTT. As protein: CSVEPQGNTEAFF.

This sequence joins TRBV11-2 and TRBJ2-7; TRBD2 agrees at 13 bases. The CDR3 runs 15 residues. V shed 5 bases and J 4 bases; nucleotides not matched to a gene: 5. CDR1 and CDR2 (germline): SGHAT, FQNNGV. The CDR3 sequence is CASSTGLAGSYEQYF. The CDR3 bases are TGTGCCAGCAGCACGGGACTAGCGGGGTCTTACGAGCAGTACTTC.

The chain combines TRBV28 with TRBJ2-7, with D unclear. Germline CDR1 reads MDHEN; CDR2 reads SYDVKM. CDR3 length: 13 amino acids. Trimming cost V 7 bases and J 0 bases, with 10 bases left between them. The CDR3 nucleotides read TGTGCCAGCAACGTGAAGAGCTCCTACGAGCAGTACTTC. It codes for CASNVKSSYEQYF.

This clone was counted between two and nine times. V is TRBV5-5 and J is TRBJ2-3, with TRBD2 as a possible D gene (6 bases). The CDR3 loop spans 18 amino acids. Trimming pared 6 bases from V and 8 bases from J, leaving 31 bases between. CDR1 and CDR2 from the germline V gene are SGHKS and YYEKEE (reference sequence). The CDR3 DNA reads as TGTGCCAGCATGCGAAGGCCCGGAGGGAGTATCGGAGAAGGTACGCAGTATTTT. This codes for CASMRRPGGSIGEGTQYF.